This is a list of T cell receptor beta chains from one sample in a study of blood T cell repertoires in COVID-19. TCRdb's copy holds only in-frame clones and misses some; the assay was immunoSEQ multiplex PCR. Of approximately 240,000 clones listed, around nine tenths are singletons. The sample taken for sequencing was peripheral blood. Receptors were obtained from a woman between 18 and 29 years old who had recovered from COVID-19. Each CDR3 is given with its conserved first and last residue. A D gene is named only where the DNA matches it firmly. Where a row states a size, it is once, few, many or the class of an expanded clone; other rows omit it.

D	size	J	V	CDR3	DNA
TRBD2	NA	TRBJ2-3	TRBV4-1	CASSQIAGDTDTQYF	TGCGCCAGCAGCCAGATAGCGGGAGACACAGATACGCAGTATTTT
TRBD2	once	TRBJ2-7	TRBV30	CAWSGAGENLYEQYF	TGTGCCTGGAGTGGGGCGGGGGAAAACCTATACGAGCAGTACTTC
TRBD2	NA	TRBJ2-3	TRBV7-3	CASKPSGGTDTQYF	TGTGCCAGCAAACCTAGCGGGGGCACAGATACGCAGTATTTT
TRBD1	NA	TRBJ1-4	TRBV6-6	CASSYPGQAGEKLFF	TGTGCCAGCAGTTACCCGGGACAGGCCGGGGAAAAACTGTTTTTT
NA	NA	TRBJ2-5	TRBV2	CANHNGGGETQYF	TGTGCCAACCACAACGGGGGAGGAGAGACCCAGTACTTC
NA	few	TRBJ2-7	TRBV24-1	CATSDPTWGDEQYF	TGTGCCACCAGTGACCCCACATGGGGGGACGAGCAGTACTTC
TRBD1	NA	TRBJ1-1	TRBV3-1/TRBV3-2	CASSQGTGGLSSTEAFF	TGTGCCAGCAGCCAAGGGACAGGGGGCCTCAGTTCTACGGAAGCTTTCTTT
NA	NA	TRBJ2-1	TRBV11-2	CASSLSSEVEQFF	TGTGCCAGCAGTCTTTCTAGCGAGGTCGAGCAGTTCTTC
NA	NA	TRBJ1-1	TRBV7-2	CASSLRARQAVGTEAFF	TGTGCCAGCAGCTTAAGGGCCCGACAGGCGGTTGGCACTGAAGCTTTCTTT
TRBD1	NA	TRBJ2-7	TRBV18	CASSARDRGLGSYEQYF	TGTGCCAGCTCAGCCCGGGACAGGGGCCTTGGCTCCTACGAGCAGTACTTC
NA	NA	TRBJ1-3	TRBV7-9	CASSLGVTGNTIYF	TGTGCCAGCAGCCTAGGAGTAACTGGAAACACCATATATTTT
TRBD1	NA	TRBJ2-6	TRBV18	CASSRTGQSSGANVLTF	TGTGCCAGCTCACGGACAGGCCAGAGCTCTGGGGCCAACGTCCTGACTTTC
NA	NA	TRBJ2-2	TRBV11-2	CASSLFPHQGGTGELFF	TGTGCCAGCAGCTTGTTCCCCCACCAGGGGGGCACCGGGGAGCTGTTTTTT
TRBD1	NA	TRBJ2-7	TRBV7-2	CASSWWVDDRGPVYEQYF	TGTGCCAGCAGCTGGTGGGTAGATGACAGGGGGCCAGTCTACGAGCAGTACTTC
TRBD1	NA	TRBJ2-6	TRBV10-3	CAISRDSDSGANVLTF	TGTGCCATCAGTCGGGACAGCGACTCTGGGGCCAACGTCCTGACTTTC
NA	once	TRBJ2-7	TRBV6-5	CASSREQWLFYEQYF	TGTGCCAGCAGTCGGGAACAGTGGTTATTCTACGAGCAGTACTTC
TRBD2	NA	TRBJ2-3	TRBV5-6	CASSTLAGGTDTQYF	TGTGCCAGCAGCACCTTAGCGGGAGGAACAGATACGCAGTATTTT
NA	NA	TRBJ1-1	TRBV25-1	CASSELNTEAFF	TGTGCCAGCAGTGAATTAAACACTGAAGCTTTCTTT
NA	NA	TRBJ1-4	TRBV18	CASSPAGRASEKLFF	TGTGCCAGCTCACCAGCTGGGAGGGCGAGTGAAAAACTGTTTTTT